Below, one T cell receptor (beta chain) is given with its context. The antigen is unknown. 13 Jbeta primers and 60 Vbeta primers were used for the PCR. Sequencing was performed with immunoSEQ multiplex PCR; in TCRdb, only in-frame clones are kept and a portion is missing. Of some 120,000 clones in the sample, 65% to 85% were seen once. These data come from a study of cytomegalovirus exposure and HLA in healthy donors. At the level of the study: Unique TCRs from HLA-typed donors, about 85 million of them, were held in an early data release.

The study's findings and limits: Reportedly, a later analysis found an Asian-associated ancestry cluster had fewer N-insertions than the approximately 700-donor mean.

This TCR derives from a man younger than 35 in good health and CMV-seropositive. What was sequenced was PBMCs.

CDR3 sequence: CASSFRQRNTEAFF. CDR3 sequence (DNA): TGTGCCAGCAGTTTCAGGCAAAGGAACACTGAAGCTTTCTTT. The chain links TRBV27 to TRBJ1-1; D uncertain. CDR1 and CDR2 (germline): MNHEY, SMNVEV (reference sequence). CDR3 length: 14 amino acids. The V end was cut by 3 bases, the J end by 1 base, with 9 bases between.